The 23 T cell receptor beta chains reported below all come from one sample, sequenced in a study of T cell responses to AZD1222 COVID-19 vaccine. Generated by immunoSEQ multiplex PCR, the TCRdb table keeps only in-frame clones and is missing some. The sample has nearly 90,000 clones, about 90% seen once. The sample was peripheral blood, taken on day 0 of MenACWY control vaccination. Receptors originate from an adult in good health.

The chain joins TRBV2 to TRBJ1-5, with unresolved D. The CDR3 totals 14 residues. With 8 bases removed from V and 3 bases from J, the gap between germline ends came to 14 bases. Germline V gene data show CDR1 as SNHLY and CDR2 as FYNNEI. The CDR3 spells CASLLDANNQPQHF. Written as DNA, the CDR3 is TGTGCCAGCCTGTTAGACGCCAACAATCAGCCCCAGCATTTT.

CDR3 amino acids: CASSEAGPLQSEQFF. The DNA of the CDR3 is TGTGCCAGCAGCGAAGCGGGGCCGCTACAATCTGAGCAGTTCTTC. V is TRBV9 and J is TRBJ2-1; 7 nucleotides match TRBD2. Germline loops: CDR1 SGDLS, CDR2 YYNGEE. V trimming: 3 bases; J trimming: 9 bases; junction bases outside the gene matches: 12. The length of the CDR3 is 15 residues.

CDR3 nucleotides: TGTGCCAGTAGTATTAAGGGGGACCTCGGAAGAGGTGGCTACACCTTC. This translates into CASSIKGDLGRGGYTF. V and J are TRBV19 and TRBJ1-2, with D tentatively TRBD1 (6 bases). Trimming took off 3 bases at V and 7 bases at J, with 21 bases between the two ends. From germline, CDR1 is LNHDA and CDR2 SQIVND (reference sequence). The CDR3 covers 16 residues.

The V gene is TRBV30, the J gene TRBJ2-3; a possible D gene is TRBD1 (6 bases). Germline V gives CDR1 GTSNPN, CDR2 SVGIG (reference sequence). The CDR3 is 14 residues long. The germline V and J ends were trimmed by 6 bases and 0 bases, with 13 bases remaining between them. CDR3 nucleotide sequence: TGTGCCTGCCAGACAGGTCGTAGCACAGATACGCAGTATTTT. The encoded protein is CACQTGRSTDTQYF.

Points on this clone: The same CDR3 arises from other DNA sequences in this sample as well. This chain links TRBV19 with TRBJ1-1; 7 bases fit TRBD1. Germline V gene data show CDR1 as LNHDA and CDR2 as SQIVND (reference sequence). The CDR3 is made up of 12 amino acids. Trimming took 8 bases from V and 5 from J; bases not matched to a gene: 5. The CDR3 region has the DNA TGTGCCAGTCGGGACAGAGAAACTGAAGCTTTCTTT. This sequence encodes CASRDRETEAFF.

The gene calls are TRBV6-5 and TRBJ2-4; TRBD1 matches at 10 bases. V shed 5 bases and J 7 bases; nucleotides not matched to a gene: 5. Germline values: CDR1 MNHEY, CDR2 SVGAGI. The CDR3 is 14 amino acids. CDR3 nucleotide sequence: TGTGCCAGCAGTACTCCGGGACAGGGGAACATTCAGTACTTC. This encodes CASSTPGQGNIQYF.

The chain employs TRBV7-9 and TRBJ2-7; D call uncertain. V lost 5 bases and J 4 bases, leaving 15 bases between the germline ends. The length of the CDR3 is 14 residues. Germline V gene sequence: CDR1 SEHNR, CDR2 FQNEAQ (reference sequence). Written as DNA, the CDR3 is TGTGCCAGCAGCCATCCCCGGGCAGTTTACGAGCAGTACTTC. Translated: CASSHPRAVYEQYF.

V gene TRBV6-2 or TRBV6-3 combines with J gene TRBJ2-2; D may match TRBD1 or TRBD2 (7 bases each). Germline lookup yields CDR1 MNHEY and CDR2 SVGEGT. The CDR3 totals 21 residues. V lost 2 bases and J 1 base, leaving 26 bases between the germline ends. Here the CDR3 DNA reads TGTGCCAGCAGTTACGCCCTAACAGGGGAGGAGCGGGGAGTGAACACCGGGGAGCTGTTTTTT. Translating it yields CASSYALTGEERGVNTGELFF.

This chain joins TRBV18 and TRBJ1-1; 10 nucleotides line up with TRBD1. From germline, CDR1 is KGHSH and CDR2 LQKENI. The J segment lost 5 bases and the V segment lost 3 bases, leaving 9 bases of the junction unmatched. The CDR3 contains 16 residues. CDR3 protein: CASSPPGRDRGTEAFF. CDR3 in DNA: TGTGCCAGCTCACCTCCGGGCCGGGACAGGGGTACTGAAGCTTTCTTT.

The CDR3 reads CASSQDWVFNQPQHF. CDR3 nucleotides: TGCGCCAGCAGCCAAGATTGGGTTTTCAATCAGCCCCAGCATTTT. The chain couples TRBV4-3 to TRBJ1-5; D is undetermined. Germline loops: CDR1 LGHNA, CDR2 YSLEER. CDR3 length: 15 residues. The V gene lost 0 bases and the J gene lost 3 bases, with 9 bases spanning the gap.

Here the CDR3 reads CASSLAGYTGELFF. CDR3 coding DNA: TGTGCCAGCAGCTTAGCCGGTTACACCGGGGAGCTGTTTTTT. V usage is TRBV7-9 and J usage is TRBJ2-2; D is unresolved. This CDR3 contains 14 residues. V lost 0 bases, J lost 3 bases, and 5 bases lay in between. Per germline, CDR1 SEHNR and CDR2 FQNEAQ (reference sequence).

This sequence joins TRBV4-1 and TRBJ1-2; no firm D call. CDR1 and CDR2 (germline): MGHRA, YSYEKL. With 0 bases removed from V and 4 bases from J, the gap between germline ends came to 15 bases. CDR3 length equals 16 residues. The chain's CDR3 is CASSQDPGVRGYGYTF. CDR3 DNA sequence: TGCGCCAGCAGCCAAGACCCCGGGGTTCGGGGCTATGGCTACACCTTC.

The chain carries TRBV19 and TRBJ2-1; 9 nucleotides match TRBD2. Germline V gene lookup returns CDR1 LNHDA and CDR2 SQIVND (reference sequence). This CDR3 has 16 amino acids. Trimming cost V 0 bases and J 4 bases; bases outside gene matches: 4. The CDR3 sequence: CASSIDLSGGYNEQFF. In nucleotides, the CDR3 is TGTGCCAGTAGTATAGATCTCAGCGGGGGGTACAATGAGCAGTTCTTC. The full variable domain, in which reference TRBV19 and TRBJ2-1 provide the parts outside the CDR3, is DGGITQSPKYLFRKEGQNVTLSCEQNLNHDAMYWYRQDPGQGLRLIYYSQIVNDFQKGDIAEGYSVSREKKESFPLTVTSAQKNPTAFYLCASSIDLSGGYNEQFFGPGTRLTVL.

The V gene is TRBV4-1, the J gene TRBJ2-5; 11 bases align to TRBD2. The length of the CDR3 is 15 residues. Germline lookup yields CDR1 MGHRA and CDR2 YSYEKL. The junction had 7 bases not matched to a gene; V was cut back by 5 bases and J by 5 bases. The CDR3 DNA reads TGCGCCAGCAGCATTAGCGGGGGGGCGTTGGAGACCCAGTACTTC. It translates to CASSISGGALETQYF.

V is TRBV3-1 (or the pseudogene TRBV3-2) and J is TRBJ1-5; D unclear. The germline CDR1 and CDR2 sequences are LGHDT and YNNKEL (reference sequence). Trimming left V 0 bases short and J 0 bases short, with 6 bases between. CDR3 length: 15 residues. In nucleotides, the CDR3 is TGTGCCAGCAGCCAAGAACATCATAGCAATCAGCCCCAGCATTTT. Encoded protein: CASSQEHHSNQPQHF.

The chain carries TRBV5-1 and TRBJ1-6; no definite D call. The CDR3 loop spans 15 amino acids. From germline, CDR1 is SGHRS and CDR2 YFSETQ. The V and J ends lost 0 bases and 9 bases respectively, with 13 bases between them. The CDR3 sequence is CASSLDFGDTSPLHF. The CDR3 coding sequence is TGCGCCAGCAGCTTGGATTTTGGGGATACTTCACCCCTCCACTTT.

The V gene is TRBV2, the J gene TRBJ2-7; 8 nucleotides align to TRBD1. The CDR3 runs to 16 residues. Trimming took 4 bases from V and 1 from J; bases not matched to a gene: 9. Germline CDR1 is SNHLY and CDR2 is FYNNEI. The chain's CDR3 is CASSGSGTGWSYEQYF. As DNA, the CDR3 is TGTGCCAGCAGTGGGAGTGGGACAGGTTGGTCCTACGAGCAGTACTTC.

CDR3: CSVDTRQILNTEAFF. For the CDR3, the DNA is TGCAGCGTGGACACGAGACAGATCCTGAACACTGAAGCTTTCTTT. V gene TRBV29-1 combines with J gene TRBJ1-1; D might be TRBD1 (5 bases). The CDR3 loop spans 15 amino acids. The ends were cut back, 6 bases at V and 0 bases at J, with 17 bases in the middle. Germline V gene data show CDR1 as SQVTM and CDR2 as ANQGSEA.

This clone was seen ten or more times. The V call is TRBV18, the J call TRBJ1-1; 7 nucleotides line up with TRBD1. J lost 5 bases, V lost 5 bases, and 5 bases had no gene match. Germline V gene sequence: CDR1 KGHSH, CDR2 LQKENI. CDR3 size: 13 residues. CDR3 sequence (DNA): TGTGCCAGCTCAGTGACAGGGTTGACTGAAGCTTTCTTT. Its protein product is CASSVTGLTEAFF.

The chain couples TRBV5-1 to TRBJ1-1; 9 bases align to TRBD1. J gave up 3 bases and V 0 bases, and 6 bases lay outside the gene matches. The CDR3 runs 16 residues. From germline, CDR1 is SGHRS and CDR2 YFSETQ. The DNA of the CDR3 is TGCGCCAGCAGCTTGGACAGGGGGCAAAGGGACACTGAAGCTTTCTTT. This translates into CASSLDRGQRDTEAFF.

The chain is built from TRBV3-1 (or the pseudogene TRBV3-2) and TRBJ1-6, with unresolved D. CDR1 and CDR2 (germline): LGHDT, YNNKEL (reference sequence). The CDR3 loop spans 15 amino acids. V gave up 2 bases and J gave up 6 bases, with 11 bases separating them. The CDR3 is CASSQWVSANSPLHF. The DNA for the CDR3 is TGTGCCAGCAGCCAATGGGTGTCCGCTAATTCACCCCTCCACTTT.

This clone showed up just once. The rearrangement uses TRBV2 and TRBJ1-2, with unresolved D. The germline CDR1 and CDR2 sequences are SNHLY and FYNNEI. The CDR3 loop spans 13 amino acids. V was pared by 5 bases and J by 1 base, with 8 bases between. DNA for the CDR3: TGTGCCAGCAGTCGGACCCATAACTATGGCTACACCTTC. This gives the protein CASSRTHNYGYTF.

The rearrangement uses TRBV7-9 and TRBJ2-5; D might be TRBD1 or TRBD2, each matching 6 bases. Germline V CDR1 and CDR2: SEHNR, FQNEAQ (reference sequence). This CDR3 spans 16 amino acids. Trimming pared 2 bases from V and 4 bases from J, leaving 17 bases between. The CDR3 nucleotides read TGTGCCAGCAGCTTAAGTGGCAGGGGAGGTTCAGAGACCCAGTACTTC. Residues: CASSLSGRGGSETQYF.